Presented here are 15 T cell receptor beta chains from one specimen sequenced in a study of blood T cell repertoires in COVID-19 (dated by TCRdb to between 2020 and 2021). Library preparation used the immunoSEQ multiplex PCR assay. In its TCRdb copy, this immuneACCESS table keeps in-frame sequences only and misses some clones. Where compared with another copy, unresolved V genes explain less than half of these, and the others have no known cause. The sample records 75,000 to 95,000 clones, around 90% of which are singletons. 2.5% to 3% of the sample rests with the top ten. Sequenced material: peripheral blood. The receptors were sampled from a human donor in a cohort sampled during active COVID-19.

V gene TRBV5-6 combines with J gene TRBJ2-3, with D possibly matching TRBD2 (6 bases). The CDR3 is made up of 16 amino acids. Trimming removed 1 base from V and 2 bases from J, with 14 bases in between. Per the germline V gene, CDR1 is SGHDT and CDR2 is YYEEEE. The CDR3 coding sequence is TGTGCCAGCAGCTTGTACCAGCGGAGGGACACAGATACGCAGTATTTT. Its translation is CASSLYQRRDTDTQYF.

The chain couples TRBV28 to TRBJ2-3; perhaps TRBD1 as D (6 bases). Germline V gene sequence: CDR1 MDHEN, CDR2 SYDVKM. This CDR3 is 14 amino acids long. With 8 bases removed from V and 4 bases from J, the gap between germline ends came to 16 bases. The CDR3 DNA reads as TGTGCCAGCGGAAACAGGGTGGACGCAGATACGCAGTATTTT. Its protein is CASGNRVDADTQYF.

The chain recombines TRBV5-5 with TRBJ2-5, with TRBD2 matching 7 bases. The trim removed 5 bases at V and 4 bases at J, leaving 5 bases unmatched. In germline, CDR1 is SGHKS, CDR2 YYEKEE (reference sequence). The CDR3 contains 13 residues. The CDR3 coding sequence is TGTGCCAGCAGTCGGGACTATTCAGAGACCCAGTACTTC. Translating it yields CASSRDYSETQYF.

The chain's CDR3 is CASSIRQGEAFF. The CDR3 DNA reads as TGCGCCAGCAGCATTAGACAGGGGGAAGCTTTCTTT. This chain joins TRBV5-1 and TRBJ1-1; TRBD1 matches at 8 bases. This CDR3 has 12 amino acids. Germline CDR1 reads SGHRS; CDR2 reads YFSETQ. The junction had 4 bases not matched to a gene; V was cut back by 4 bases and J by 8 bases.

The gene calls are TRBV4-3 and TRBJ2-5; TRBD2 matches 8 bases. This CDR3 comprises 18 residues. The trim removed 1 base at V and 2 bases at J, leaving 12 bases unmatched. The germline V gene encodes CDR1 LGHNA and CDR2 YSLEER. The DNA for the CDR3 is TGCGCCAGCAGCCAAGGGGTTGCAGGGGCGGGGGGTCAAGAGACCCAGTACTTC. The encoded protein is CASSQGVAGAGGQETQYF.

V usage is TRBV28 and J usage is TRBJ2-1; 13 bases match TRBD2. J lost 9 bases, V lost 7 bases, and 9 bases had no gene match. Looked up from germline, CDR1 is MDHEN and CDR2 is SYDVKM. This CDR3 region has 15 residues. CDR3 sequence: CASTAGLAGDGEQFF. DNA of the CDR3: TGTGCCAGCACCGCCGGACTAGCGGGAGACGGTGAGCAGTTCTTC.

J is TRBJ2-5 and V is TRBV6-2 or TRBV6-3, with 9 bases aligning to TRBD2. Trimming at V came to 2 bases and at J to 5 bases, leaving 6 bases not matched to a gene. CDR3 length: 15 residues. The germline V gene encodes CDR1 MNHEY and CDR2 SVGEGT. The CDR3 loop reads CASSYTLAGSETQYF. In DNA form, the CDR3 reads TGTGCCAGCAGTTACACGCTAGCGGGGTCGGAGACCCAGTACTTC.

In this sample, this clone turned up once. The chain has TRBV6-2 or TRBV6-3 and TRBJ2-2; 7 bases agree with TRBD2. The V gene's germline CDR1 is MNHEY and CDR2 SVGEGT. This CDR3 is built from 16 residues. V dropped 6 bases and J dropped 6; count of bases not matched to a gene: 13. CDR3 nucleotides: TGTGCCAGCAGCCTGGTCTTGGGCGGGAGATCCGGGGAGCTGTTTTTT. It encodes CASSLVLGGRSGELFF.

About this clone itself: The same CDR3 can be traced to other DNA sequences in this sample. The chain recombines TRBV5-4 with TRBJ2-5; weak D call: TRBD2 (6 bases). The V gene lost 0 bases and the J gene lost 5 bases, with 11 bases spanning the gap. Germline V gene sequence: CDR1 SGHNT, CDR2 YYREEE (reference sequence). The CDR3 length is 14 residues. CDR3 region: CASSLGLEGETQYF. DNA of the CDR3: TGTGCCAGCAGCTTGGGGCTGGAGGGGGAGACCCAGTACTTC.

The chain joins TRBV28 to TRBJ2-1; 7 nucleotides match TRBD2. CDR3 length equals 17 residues. The trim removed 4 bases at V and 4 bases at J, leaving 13 bases unmatched. Germline lookup yields CDR1 MDHEN and CDR2 SYDVKM. The CDR3 DNA is TGTGCCAGCAGTTCAATGTCAGCGGGGCGGTCGTACAATGAGCAGTTCTTC. Its protein is CASSSMSAGRSYNEQFF.

V and J are TRBV27 and TRBJ1-5; 8 bases are a match to TRBD1. CDR3 length equals 16 residues. CDR1 and CDR2 from the germline V gene are MNHEY and SMNVEV (reference sequence). The trim removed 0 bases at V and 6 bases at J, leaving 7 bases unmatched. CDR3 sequence reads: CASSLSRTGGGQPQHF. CDR3 nucleotides: TGTGCCAGCAGTTTATCGCGTACAGGGGGGGGTCAGCCCCAGCATTTT.

This chain links TRBV10-3 with TRBJ1-6; a possible D gene is TRBD1 (5 bases). The CDR3 extends over 14 amino acids. V lost 6 bases, J lost 4 bases, and 10 bases lay in between. The germline V gene encodes CDR1 ENHRY and CDR2 SYGVKD. This chain's CDR3 is CAIRKTEYNSPLHF. The CDR3 nucleotides are TGTGCCATCAGGAAGACAGAGTATAATTCACCCCTCCACTTT.

The chain is built from TRBV28 and TRBJ1-1; 7 nucleotides line up with TRBD1. Trimming at V came to 5 bases and at J to 2 bases, leaving 11 bases not matched to a gene. This CDR3 is 16 amino acids long. Germline CDR1 reads MDHEN; CDR2 reads SYDVKM. The CDR3 coding sequence is TGTGCCAGCAGTCCGACCTACAGGGGCGTTAACACTGAAGCTTTCTTT. This codes for CASSPTYRGVNTEAFF.

The CDR3 DNA reads as TGTGCCAGTAGAGGGAGGGACCTTGGGGAGACCCAGTACTTC. It specifies CASRGRDLGETQYF. V and J are TRBV19 and TRBJ2-5, with TRBD2 identical over 7 bases. Germline V gives CDR1 LNHDA, CDR2 SQIVND (reference sequence). After removal of 6 bases from V and 5 bases from J, the junction contained 9 bases not matched to a gene. This CDR3 is 14 amino acids long.

The count of this clone is one. The J gene is TRBJ1-2, the V gene TRBV19, with 7 bases lining up with TRBD1. V was clipped by 5 bases and J by 4 bases; unmatched bases: 7. This CDR3 region has 14 residues. CDR1 and CDR2 from the germline V gene are LNHDA and SQIVND (reference sequence). The CDR3 here is CASSYTGQSYGYTF. The CDR3 DNA reads TGTGCCAGTAGTTATACGGGACAGTCCTATGGCTACACCTTC.